The 28 T cell receptor beta chains below come from one sample, sequenced in a study of regulatory T cells in long-lasting Graves disease. Time point specified: newly diagnosed GD, antithyroid drugs for less than 3 months. RNA from PBMCs was the source of the TCR library. CDR3 regions were amplified by Arm-PCR using iRepertoire HTBI primers to build TCR beta libraries. TCRdb reanalysed the multiplex PCR reads using MiXCR and keeps one entry per CDR3 protein. The sample includes 440,000 or so distinct CDR3 sequences, 15% of them seen just once. The sample was also reused in another study, on T cells in Graves' hyperthyroidism and ophthalmopathy.

Material: peripheral blood mononuclear cells (PBMCs), obtained at new diagnosis, from a patient treated with antithyroid drugs. The receptors shown here come from a woman in her twenties or thirties with Graves disease.

In its sample, this clonotype was seen many times. The CDR3 nucleotides read TGTGCCAGCAGCTTAGATAGGGTTCAGCCCCAGCATTTT. Translation: CASSLDRVQPQHF. V and J are TRBV11-1 and TRBJ1-5; unclear D gene. Between the trimmed V and J ends, which lost 1 base and 6 bases, there was a span of 7 bases. CDR3 length: 13 residues. Germline CDR1 reads SGHAT; CDR2 reads FQDESV (reference sequence).

This clonotype occurred many times. The chain is built from TRBV12-3 or TRBV12-4 and TRBJ2-2; either TRBD1 or TRBD2 may supply D (5 bases each). V was pared by 6 bases and J by 0 bases, with 20 bases between. The CDR3 consists of 18 residues. This CDR3 reads CASSRAGGTFANTGELFF. The CDR3 DNA sequence: TGTGCCAGCAGCCGTGCCGGTGGGACGTTCGCGAACACCGGGGAGCTGTTTTTT.

This clonotype came up many times. J is TRBJ2-1 and V is TRBV29-1; D unresolved. The CDR3 has 12 residues. Trimming cost V 4 bases and J 4 bases, with 8 bases left between them. Germline V gives CDR1 SQVTM, CDR2 ANQGSEA. CDR3 nucleotide sequence: TGCAGCGTTGGGCGCGTTTACAATGAGCAGTTCTTC. This gives the protein CSVGRVYNEQFF.

This clonotype was detected only a few times. The V gene is TRBV12-3 or TRBV12-4, the J gene TRBJ2-3, with D maybe TRBD2 (6 bases). The CDR3 spans 13 residues. Trimming took 5 bases from V and 8 from J, leaving 14 bases between them. CDR3 loop: CASSAWDWRTQYF. The CDR3 DNA reads as TGTGCCAGCAGTGCCTGGGACTGGCGTACGCAGTATTTT.

The chain links TRBV6-2 or TRBV6-3 to TRBJ1-6; the match to TRBD1 covers 8 bases. This CDR3 is 15 amino acids long. With V trimmed by 5 bases and J by 7 bases, 7 bases remained unmatched. In germline, CDR1 is MNHEY, CDR2 SVGEGT. This chain's CDR3 is CASSEQGGGNSPLHF. DNA of the CDR3: TGTGCCAGCAGTGAACAGGGGGGAGGGAATTCACCCCTCCACTTT.

This clonotype was observed at least ten times. The rearrangement links TRBV28 to TRBJ2-1; 14 positions agree with TRBD2. Germline V CDR1 and CDR2: MDHEN, SYDVKM. J lost 6 bases, V lost 5 bases, and 3 bases had no gene match. CDR3 length: 15 amino acids. CDR3 bases: TGTGCCAGCAGTAAAGGGACTAGCGGGAGCAATGAGCAGTTCTTC. Protein product: CASSKGTSGSNEQFF.

The chain joins TRBV20-1 to TRBJ1-2; maybe TRBD1 (5 bases). Germline values: CDR1 DFQATT, CDR2 SNEGSKA (reference sequence). The CDR3 contains 11 residues. V was cut by 3 bases and J by 8 bases, with 10 bases left in between. The DNA of the CDR3 is TGCAGTGCTAGCGGGGCGGTAGGCTACACCTTC. Amino acids: CSASGAVGYTF.

This clonotype was observed at least ten times. This chain joins TRBV7-9 and TRBJ1-3; no clear D. Germline CDR1 is SEHNR and CDR2 is FQNEAQ (reference sequence). V was cut by 3 bases and J by 0 bases, with 3 bases left in between. The CDR3 length is 13 residues. CDR3 in amino acids: CASSLDSGNTIYF. CDR3 DNA: TGTGCCAGCAGCTTGGACTCTGGAAACACCATATATTTT.

CDR3 residues: CASTPASSYNEQFF. Here the CDR3 DNA reads TGTGCCAGCACCCCGGCGAGCTCCTACAATGAGCAGTTCTTC. The V gene is TRBV19, the J gene TRBJ2-1; D not resolved. The CDR3 consists of 14 residues. Trimming removed 9 bases from V and 0 bases from J, with 12 bases in between. Germline CDR1 LNHDA, CDR2 SQIVND (reference sequence).

This clonotype has ten or more counts. J is TRBJ2-1 and V is TRBV20-1; 7 nucleotides line up with TRBD1. CDR3 length: 15 residues. Trimming at V came to 6 bases and at J to 3 bases, leaving 11 bases not matched to a gene. CDR1 and CDR2 from the germline V gene are DFQATT and SNEGSKA (reference sequence). CDR3 residues: CSASKGARFYNEQFF. In DNA, the CDR3 is TGCAGTGCATCAAAGGGGGCTCGATTCTACAATGAGCAGTTCTTC.

A few counts support this clonotype. The V gene is TRBV9, the J gene TRBJ2-3, with 7 bases lining up with TRBD2. With 4 bases clipped from V and 2 bases from J, the junction kept 7 bases outside the gene matches. Germline CDR1 SGDLS, CDR2 YYNGEE. This CDR3 has 15 amino acids. This chain's CDR3 is CASSPTGTTTDTQYF. The CDR3 region has the DNA TGTGCCAGCAGCCCCACCGGGACTACCACAGATACGCAGTATTTT. The entire variable domain, with the rest obtained from reference TRBV9 and TRBJ2-3, is as follows: DSGVTQTPKHLITATGQRVTLRCSPRSGDLSVYWYQQSLDQGLQFLIQYYNGEERAKGNILERFSAQQFPDLHSELNLSSLELGDSALYFCASSPTGTTTDTQYFGPGTRLTVL.

This clonotype was recorded many times. This sequence joins TRBV12-3 or TRBV12-4 and TRBJ2-7; 9 bases are a match to TRBD1. The V and J ends lost 3 bases and 6 bases, in that order; junction bases with no gene match: 6. There are 14 residues in the CDR3. CDR3 nucleotides: TGTGCCAGCAGTTTGGCGCGACAGGGGGGCGAGCAGTACTTC. Encoded protein: CASSLARQGGEQYF.

This clonotype was observed many times. This chain links TRBV10-3 with TRBJ2-3, with 9 bases aligning to TRBD2. This CDR3 region has 16 residues. Germline trimming cut 2 bases from V and 0 bases from J; bases unmatched to any gene: 3. Per the germline V gene, CDR1 is ENHRY and CDR2 is SYGVKD. The CDR3 coding sequence is TGTGCCATCAGTGAGCCGACTAGCGGAAGCACAGATACGCAGTATTTT. It is translated as CAISEPTSGSTDTQYF.

Worth noting for this clonotype: This may stem from a read error, because a much larger clone lies one nucleotide away. The conserved closing phenylalanine or tryptophan is absent in this CDR3, likely reflecting a read error. V gene TRBV12-3 or TRBV12-4 combines with J gene TRBJ2-1; possible D gene TRBD2, 6 bases. This CDR3 region has 13 residues. Trimming took 6 bases from V and 13 from J, leaving 19 bases between them. The CDR3 DNA reads TGTGCCAGCAGCCCTACTAGCACCGACTCACAGTTCGTC. This gives the protein CASSPTSTDSQFV.

This clonotype has ten or more counts. The CDR3 reads CASSLLFPGDTQYF. CDR3 in DNA: TGTGCCAGCAGTCTCCTATTTCCGGGGGATACGCAGTATTTT. The rearrangement links TRBV27 to TRBJ2-3; tentative D call: TRBD2 (5 bases). The CDR3 covers 14 residues. Germline CDR1 MNHEY, CDR2 SMNVEV (reference sequence). The V end lost 5 bases, the J end lost 6 bases, and 15 bases lay between the germline ends.

This clonotype was recorded many times. The chain employs TRBV3-1 and TRBJ2-3, with D maybe TRBD2 (6 bases). This CDR3 spans 19 amino acids. Germline V gene data show CDR1 as LGHDT and CDR2 as YNNKEL (reference sequence). V lost 4 bases, J lost 0 bases, and 23 bases lay in between. CDR3 nucleotide sequence: TGTGCCAGCAGCCCGCCCTGGGTCCTTAGCGGCAAAAGCACAGATACGCAGTATTTT. Residues: CASSPPWVLSGKSTDTQYF.

The V and J genes are TRBV9 and TRBJ2-1; D remains unclear. Trimming removed 0 bases from V and 8 bases from J, with 3 bases in between. CDR3 length equals 11 residues. CDR1 and CDR2 from the germline V gene are SGDLS and YYNGEE. The CDR3 loop is CASSVADEQFF. CDR3 DNA sequence: TGTGCCAGCAGCGTAGCTGATGAGCAGTTCTTC.

The chain has TRBV11-3 and TRBJ1-4; D uncertain. V was pared by 6 bases and J by 8 bases, with 16 bases between. The CDR3 sequence is 14 residues long. Germline V gives CDR1 SGHNT, CDR2 YENEEA. CDR3 nucleotides: TGTGCCAGCAGGCCGAGCGGCAGTGACGAAAAACTGTTTTTT. It codes for CASRPSGSDEKLFF.

This clonotype showed up many times. The V call is TRBV5-1, the J call TRBJ1-2, with D perhaps TRBD1 (6 bases). The ends were cut back, 0 bases at V and 3 bases at J, with 15 bases in the middle. The CDR3 consists of 16 residues. CDR1 SGHRS and CDR2 YFSETQ come from the germline V gene. In nucleotides, the CDR3 is TGCGCCAGCAGCTTGGGTCGGGGGGCGCGCGACTATGGCTACACCTTC. It is translated as CASSLGRGARDYGYTF.

J is TRBJ2-7 and V is TRBV6-1; 10 nucleotides agree with TRBD2. The ends lost 10 bases at V and 4 bases at J; junction bases unmatched: 10. The V gene's germline CDR1 is MNHNS and CDR2 SASEGT. This CDR3 spans 14 amino acids. The CDR3 DNA sequence: TGTGCCACCACGAAGACTAGCGGGCGGTACGAGCAGTACTTC. Amino acid sequence: CATTKTSGRYEQYF.

This clonotype was counted between two and nine times. This rearrangement joins TRBV6-2 or TRBV6-3 to TRBJ1-5; 8 nucleotides line up with TRBD1. This CDR3 has 14 amino acids. CDR1 MNHEY and CDR2 SVGEGT come from the germline V gene. With 5 bases clipped from V and 7 bases from J, the junction kept 7 bases outside the gene matches. The DNA for the CDR3 is TGTGCCAGCAGTGAGACAGGGGTATGGCAGCCCCAGCATTTT. It translates to CASSETGVWQPQHF.

The V call is TRBV12-3 or TRBV12-4, the J call TRBJ2-2; D unclear. This CDR3 contains 14 residues. Trimming removed 5 bases at V and 5 bases at J, with 12 bases between. CDR3 sequence (DNA): TGTGCCAGCAGTCTAGACCAGGCAACCGGGGAGCTGTTTTTT. It specifies CASSLDQATGELFF.

The CDR3 region is CASSILAGGPNEQFF. The CDR3 DNA follows: TGTGCCAGTAGTATCCTAGCGGGAGGTCCCAATGAGCAGTTCTTC. The rearrangement uses TRBV19 and TRBJ2-1; 11 nucleotides agree with TRBD2. Per the germline V gene, CDR1 is LNHDA and CDR2 is SQIVND (reference sequence). The CDR3 has 15 residues. The trim removed 3 bases at V and 6 bases at J, leaving 4 bases unmatched.

This chain uses TRBV15 with TRBJ2-7, with a tentative D call TRBD2 (6 bases). Germline V CDR1 and CDR2: LNHNV, YYDKDF (reference sequence). V was shortened by 2 bases and J by 0 bases, with 11 bases between the two germline ends. CDR3 length: 15 residues. The CDR3: CATSRLAPTSYEQYF. The CDR3 coding sequence is TGTGCCACCAGCAGACTAGCGCCTACCTCCTACGAGCAGTACTTC.

This chain links TRBV19 with TRBJ2-1; tentative D call: TRBD2 (5 bases). The length of the CDR3 is 12 residues. V lost 3 bases to trimming and J lost 8 bases, with 8 bases between them. In germline, CDR1 is LNHDA, CDR2 SQIVND (reference sequence). The CDR3 DNA is TGTGCCAGTAGTATTGAGGGATATGAGCAGTTCTTC. Translating gives CASSIEGYEQFF.

This clonotype was found many times. This chain connects TRBV7-8 to TRBJ2-5; the match to TRBD2 covers 8 bases. J gave up 4 bases and V 5 bases, and 6 bases lay outside the gene matches. The germline gives CDR1 SGHVS, CDR2 FQNEAQ. The CDR3 totals 14 residues. The CDR3 DNA sequence: TGTGCCAGCAGCCGGACTAGCTTGAGAGAGACCCAGTACTTC. Translated, it gives CASSRTSLRETQYF.

This clonotype was seen repeatedly, ten times or more. The chain employs TRBV30 and TRBJ1-2, with D hard to call. Germline values: CDR1 GTSNPN, CDR2 SVGIG (reference sequence). V dropped 3 bases and J dropped 4 bases, with 3 bases sitting between them. The CDR3 has 10 amino acids. CDR3 DNA sequence: TGTGCCTGGAGGAGCTATGGCTACACCTTC. Residues: CAWRSYGYTF.

A few counts support this clonotype. The CDR3 sequence: CSVYDRDYSGANVLTF. The CDR3 DNA follows: TGCAGCGTCTACGACAGGGACTATTCTGGGGCCAACGTCCTGACTTTC. The rearrangement joins TRBV29-1 to TRBJ2-6, with D possibly being TRBD1 or TRBD2 (7 bases each). Trimming cost V 6 bases and J 1 base, with 16 bases left between them. Germline loops: CDR1 SQVTM, CDR2 ANQGSEA. This CDR3 region has 16 residues. The complete variable domain, with remaining parts taken from reference TRBV29-1 and TRBJ2-6, reads SAVISQKPSRDICQRGTSLTIQCQVDSQVTMMFWYRQQPGQSLTLIATANQGSEATYESGFVIDKFPISRPNLTFSTLTVSNMSPEDSSIYLCSVYDRDYSGANVLTFGAGSRLTVL.